A single T cell receptor (beta chain) is shown here with its context. These data are taken from a study of T cell changes during pregnancy in multiple sclerosis. Data came from immunoSEQ multiplex PCR; TCRdb stores just in-frame clones and leaves some out. The sample lists roughly 49,000 clones, roughly 92% occurring once. The source material was CD4+ T cells from peripheral blood mononuclear cells, sampled in the second trimester of pregnancy. This TCR was sampled from a female donor in good health, enrolled as a control in a pregnancy study.

The CDR3 coding sequence is TGTGCCAGCAGCTTAGATGGTGGTAGTAACAATGAGCAGTTCTTC. Translating it yields CASSLDGGSNNEQFF. J is TRBJ2-1 and V is TRBV11-3; D not resolved. The CDR3 is made up of 15 amino acids. CDR1 SGHNT and CDR2 YENEEA come from the germline V gene. V gave up 0 bases and J gave up 5 bases, with 11 bases separating them. The whole variable domain, filled in from reference TRBV11-3 and TRBJ2-1, reads EAGVVQSPRYKIIEKKQPVAFWCNPISGHNTLYWYLQNLGQGPELLIRYENEEAVDDSQLPKDRFSAERLKGVDSTLKIQPAELGDSAVYLCASSLDGGSNNEQFFGPGTRLTVL.